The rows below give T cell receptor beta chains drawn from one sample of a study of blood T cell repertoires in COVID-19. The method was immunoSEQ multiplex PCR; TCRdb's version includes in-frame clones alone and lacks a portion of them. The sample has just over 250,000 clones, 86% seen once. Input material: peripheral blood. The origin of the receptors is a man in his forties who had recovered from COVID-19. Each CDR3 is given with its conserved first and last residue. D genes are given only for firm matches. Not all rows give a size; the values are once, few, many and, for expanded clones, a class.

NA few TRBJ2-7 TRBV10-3 TGTGCCATCAGTGAGCCCGGACGGACAACCTACGAGCAGTACTTC CAISEPGRTTYEQYF
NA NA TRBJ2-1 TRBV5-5 TGTGCCAGCAGCTGGACTTACCACTCCTACAATGAGCAGTTCTTC CASSWTYHSYNEQFF
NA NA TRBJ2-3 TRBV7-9 TGTGCCAGCAGCTTAGAGAGTATTGCAGATACGCAGTATTTT CASSLESIADTQYF
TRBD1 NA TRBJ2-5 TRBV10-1 TGCGCCAGCAGCGCCGACAGGGTCCGGGAGACCCAGTACTTC CASSADRVRETQYF
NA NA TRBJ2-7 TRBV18 TGTGCCAGCTCACCTCACTCCGACGGGTACGAGCAGTACTTC CASSPHSDGYEQYF
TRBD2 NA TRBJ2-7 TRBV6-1 TGTGCCAGCAGTGAAGGACTAGCGGTCTACGAGCAGTACTTC CASSEGLAVYEQYF
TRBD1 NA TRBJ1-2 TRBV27 TGTGCCAGCAGACCAGGACAGGGCCCCCTCTTGGGCTACACCTTC CASRPGQGPLLGYTF
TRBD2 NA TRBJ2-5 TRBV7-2 TGTGCCAGCAGCTCGGGAGGACTAACGCAAGAGACCCAGTACTTC CASSSGGLTQETQYF
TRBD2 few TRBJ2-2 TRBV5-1 TGCGCCAGCAGCTCCCGAGCGGGGGACACCGGGGAGCTGTTTTTT CASSSRAGDTGELFF
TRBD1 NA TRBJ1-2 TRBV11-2 TGTGCCAGCAGCCACAGGGGTCTTGGCTACACCTTC CASSHRGLGYTF
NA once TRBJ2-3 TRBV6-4 TGTGCCAGCAGTGACGAGGCTTTCGCAGATACGCAGTATTTT CASSDEAFADTQYF
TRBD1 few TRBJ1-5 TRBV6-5 TGTGCCAGCAAGGACAGGACTAGCAATCAGCCCCAGCATTTT CASKDRTSNQPQHF
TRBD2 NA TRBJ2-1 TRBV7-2 TGTGCCAGCAGCTTAGCCTCTAGCGGGAGTACCTACAATGAGCAGTTCTTC CASSLASSGSTYNEQFF
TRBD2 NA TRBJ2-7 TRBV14 TGTGCCAGCAGCCAAGGGCCAGCGGGGGTGTCCTACGAGCAGTACTTC CASSQGPAGVSYEQYF
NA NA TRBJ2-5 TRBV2 TGTGCCAGCAGTGAAGGGCGACTACCGGAGACCCAGTACTTC CASSEGRLPETQYF
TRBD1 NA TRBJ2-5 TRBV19 TGTGCCAGTAGAGGGGGACAGTGGAGAGAGACCCAGTACTTC CASRGGQWRETQYF
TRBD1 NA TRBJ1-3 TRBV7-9 TGTGCCAGCAGCTTACGACAGGGCGTCTCTGGAAACACCATATATTTT CASSLRQGVSGNTIYF
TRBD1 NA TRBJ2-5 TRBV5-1 TGCGCCAGCAGCTTGCCCGGGACAGGGAGGGAGACCCAGTACTTC CASSLPGTGRETQYF
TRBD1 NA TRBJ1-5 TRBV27 TGTGCCAGCAGTCTTACCTCACTATACAGGGGAGGCAATCAGCCCCAGCATTTT CASSLTSLYRGGNQPQHF
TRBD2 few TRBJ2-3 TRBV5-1 TGCGCCAGCAGCTTGGATGGTGCGGGAGGCACAGATACGCAGTATTTT CASSLDGAGGTDTQYF
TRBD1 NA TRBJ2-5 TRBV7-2 TGTGCCAGCAGCTTAGTTGCGGGACAGGGTCGGGCAGAGACCCAGTACTTC CASSLVAGQGRAETQYF
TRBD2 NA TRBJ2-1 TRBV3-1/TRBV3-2 TGTGCCAGCAGCCAATCGCTCCGACTAGCGGAGCGCTCCTACAATGAGCAGTTCTTC CASSQSLRLAERSYNEQFF
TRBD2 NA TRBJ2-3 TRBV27 TGTGCCAGCCGACTAGCGGGATCCACAGATACGCAGTATTTT CASRLAGSTDTQYF
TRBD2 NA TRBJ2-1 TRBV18 TGTGCCAGCTCACCACTTGTAGCGGGAGGGCTTAGCTCCTACAATGAGCAGTTCTTC CASSPLVAGGLSSYNEQFF
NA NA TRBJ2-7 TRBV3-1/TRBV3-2 TGTGCCAGCAGCCAAGATTCCCCGGGGTACCACGAGCAGTACTTC CASSQDSPGYHEQYF
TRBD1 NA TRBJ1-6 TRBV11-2 TGTGCCAGCAGCGCATTACAGGGGATTGCTGATTCACCCCTCCACTTT CASSALQGIADSPLHF
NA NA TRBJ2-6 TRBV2 TGTGCCAGCAGTTTACAGGGTCCTGGGGCCAACGTCCTGACTTTC CASSLQGPGANVLTF
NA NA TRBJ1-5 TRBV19 TGTGCCAGTAGTGGGAGGGCAGGTAATCAGCCCCAGCATTTT CASSGRAGNQPQHF
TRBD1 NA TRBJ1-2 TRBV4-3 TGCGCCAGCAGCCACCAGGGGGCGGCAGGGAGCGGTGGCTACACCTTC CASSHQGAAGSGGYTF
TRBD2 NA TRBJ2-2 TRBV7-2 TGTGCCAGCAGCCCCGAAAGGCTAGCGGGAGGGCGCACCGGGGAGCTGTTTTTT CASSPERLAGGRTGELFF
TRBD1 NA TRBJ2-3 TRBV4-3 TGCGCCAGCAGCCACGATGGCCCGGGACAGCCTTACACAGATACGCAGTATTTT CASSHDGPGQPYTDTQYF
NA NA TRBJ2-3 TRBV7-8 TGTGCCAGCAGCTTAGACAATCCGCGGGATACGCAGTATTTT CASSLDNPRDTQYF
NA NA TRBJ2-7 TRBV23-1 TGCGCCAGCAGTCAAGGAGCCGGGACACCTTCCTACGAGCAGTACTTC CASSQGAGTPSYEQYF
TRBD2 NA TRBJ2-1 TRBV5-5 TGTGCCAGCAGCTCCCTGGGGAGCGGGAGAGGAGATGAGCAGTTCTTC CASSSLGSGRGDEQFF